This T cell receptor beta chain comes out of a study of identifying expanded T cells in peripheral blood. Here immunoSEQ multiplex PCR was the method, and the copy in TCRdb shows in-frame clones only, minus some. The table records 95,000 to 100,000 clones, around 88% of them present only once. CDR1 and CDR2 from the germline V gene are MNHEY and SVGAGI. The ends were cut back, 8 bases at V and 0 bases at J, with 13 bases in the middle. The CDR3 consists of 14 residues. Healthy donors had no documented immune events, such as infections, while sampled. A single count supports this clone. Its antigen remains unknown. Study conclusions and caveats: Technical replicates showed roughly 1.2 changed clones; roughly two weeks 15 to 20; four weeks 19. Across healthy donors, higher total template counts meant significantly greater roughly 2-week count variance.

This receptor was identified in a person aged 18 to 75 in good health. Material for sequencing was blood. The chain carries TRBV6-5 and TRBJ2-5; tentative D call: TRBD1 (5 bases). The CDR3 sequence: CASQDGRDQETQYF. The CDR3 nucleotides read TGTGCCAGCCAAGACGGCAGGGACCAAGAGACCCAGTACTTC.